Following are 25 T cell receptor beta chains from one sample sequenced in a study of T cells in Graves' hyperthyroidism and ophthalmopathy. Amplification of TCR beta CDR3 regions was performed using RNA transcripts as template. TCR CDR3 regions were first amplified by RT-PCR with HTBI primers. TCRdb processed the multiplex PCR reads anew with MiXCR; each CDR3 protein has one entry. The sample carries 410,000 or so distinct CDR3 sequences, roughly 15% recorded once. The sample was blood. Receptors originate from a man in his late teens or twenties with Graves' ophthalmopathy.

The CDR3 loop reads CASSLTSGLYEQYF. The CDR3 region has the DNA TGTGCCAGCAGTTTGACTAGCGGGTTGTACGAGCAGTACTTC. This sequence joins TRBV27 and TRBJ2-7; 10 bases map to TRBD2. J lost 4 bases, V lost 3 bases, and 3 bases had no gene match. The CDR3 has 14 amino acids. Germline lookup yields CDR1 MNHEY and CDR2 SMNVEV (reference sequence).

Only a few counts were recorded for this clonotype. The V call is TRBV19, the J call TRBJ2-7; 7 bases line up with TRBD1. Per germline, CDR1 LNHDA and CDR2 SQIVND (reference sequence). V dropped 4 bases and J dropped 2; count of bases not matched to a gene: 2. The CDR3 totals 13 residues. The CDR3 here is CASSRGQTYEQYF. The CDR3 bases are TGTGCCAGTAGTAGGGGACAGACCTACGAGCAGTACTTC.

This clonotype was counted ten times or more. The rearrangement joins TRBV5-1 to TRBJ2-5; 11 bases map to TRBD1. The V segment lost 4 bases and the J segment 5 bases; nucleotides outside the gene matches: 7. This CDR3 spans 15 amino acids. The V gene's germline CDR1 is SGHRS and CDR2 YFSETQ. The CDR3 DNA follows: TGCGCCAGCAGCAGCCAGGGACAGGGGGTGGAGACCCAGTACTTC. It codes for CASSSQGQGVETQYF.

This clonotype was counted ten times or more. V is TRBV27 and J is TRBJ2-3, with a possible D match to TRBD1 (6 bases). The germline CDR1 and CDR2 sequences are MNHEY and SMNVEV (reference sequence). CDR3 size: 11 residues. The V gene lost 6 bases and the J gene lost 6 bases, with 7 bases spanning the gap. CDR3 region: CASSQGDTQYF. Here the CDR3 DNA reads TGTGCCAGCAGCCAGGGGGATACGCAGTATTTT.

This clonotype occurred many times. The J gene is TRBJ2-7, the V gene TRBV18, with D possibly matching TRBD2 (6 bases). V was clipped by 3 bases and J by 4 bases, with 10 bases between them. CDR1 is KGHSH, CDR2 LQKENI, per germline. The CDR3 runs to 13 residues. In DNA form, the CDR3 reads TGTGCCAGCTCACCCCGGGGGAGGTACGAGCAGTACTTC. Its protein product is CASSPRGRYEQYF.

This clonotype was observed at least ten times. The rearrangement links TRBV6-5 to TRBJ1-3; TRBD1 might be the D (6 bases). CDR1 and CDR2 from the germline V gene are MNHEY and SVGAGI. V was pared by 0 bases and J by 0 bases, with 15 bases between. The CDR3 totals 18 residues. The CDR3 bases are TGTGCCAGCAGTTACTCCACGGACAGCAGTCACTCTGGAAACACCATATATTTT. Its protein product is CASSYSTDSSHSGNTIYF.

This clonotype was picked up a small number of times. A clone one base away is much larger, so this may be a read error. The rearrangement links TRBV2 to TRBJ2-2; the D gene could be TRBD1 or TRBD2 (5 bases each). This CDR3 region has 15 residues. CDR1 SNHLY and CDR2 FYNNEI come from the germline V gene. CDR3 region: CASNEEGRNTGELFF. The CDR3 nucleotides are TGTGCCAGCAATGAAGAGGGGAGGAACACCGGGGAGCTGTTTTTT.

This clonotype appeared many times. This chain joins TRBV3-1 and TRBJ2-1; D gene ambiguous. This CDR3 is built from 15 residues. The V and J ends lost 2 bases and 0 bases respectively, with 8 bases between them. CDR1 and CDR2 (germline): LGHDT, YNNKEL (reference sequence). The CDR3 bases are TGTGCCAGCAGCCAAAGTTATGCCTCCTACAATGAGCAGTTCTTC. Its translation: CASSQSYASYNEQFF.

This clonotype appeared a few times. The chain uses TRBV10-3 and TRBJ2-1; D uncertain. Germline CDR1 and CDR2: ENHRY and SYGVKD. The V end was cut by 4 bases, the J end by 8 bases, with 6 bases between. This CDR3 has 11 residues. In nucleotides, the CDR3 is TGTGCCATCAGTGTCAGCGATGAGCAGTTCTTC. This encodes CAISVSDEQFF.

This clonotype was counted ten times or more. The chain uses TRBV6-6 and TRBJ2-2; D is unresolved. This CDR3 has 15 residues. Germline V gene sequence: CDR1 MNHNY, CDR2 SVGAGI (reference sequence). V gave up 0 bases and J gave up 1 base, with 6 bases separating them. The CDR3 reads CASSYSRQNTGELFF. CDR3 coding DNA: TGTGCCAGCAGTTACTCGAGGCAGAACACCGGGGAGCTGTTTTTT.

The V gene is TRBV24-1, the J gene TRBJ2-3; D gene uncertain. The CDR3 is made up of 13 amino acids. Trimming took off 7 bases at V and 0 bases at J, with 7 bases between the two ends. Germline V lookup: CDR1 KGHDR, CDR2 SFDVKD. This CDR3 is CATSLPSTDTQYF. The CDR3 DNA follows: TGTGCCACCAGCCTCCCCAGCACAGATACGCAGTATTTT.

The genes are TRBV20-1 and TRBJ1-1, with D hard to call. Trimming stripped 3 bases from V and 0 bases from J, with 8 bases between. The germline CDR1 and CDR2 sequences are DFQATT and SNEGSKA (reference sequence). The CDR3 has 13 amino acids. The CDR3 loop reads CSARTPVNTEAFF. In DNA form, the CDR3 reads TGCAGTGCTAGGACCCCAGTGAACACTGAAGCTTTCTTT.

The chain joins TRBV2 to TRBJ1-5; D call uncertain. Germline values: CDR1 SNHLY, CDR2 FYNNEI. CDR3 size: 16 residues. The V end was cut by 4 bases, the J end by 4 bases, with 17 bases between. The chain's CDR3 is CASSAPPRWGNQPQHF. The CDR3 coding sequence is TGTGCCAGCAGTGCCCCCCCCCGATGGGGAAATCAGCCCCAGCATTTT.

This clonotype was seen a handful of times. This CDR3 is CASRRSSDNNYGYTF. The CDR3 bases are TGTGCCAGCAGGAGGTCCTCAGACAATAACTATGGCTACACCTTC. The chain joins TRBV6-1 to TRBJ1-2; D call uncertain. Germline CDR1 is MNHNS and CDR2 is SASEGT. The CDR3 is made up of 15 amino acids. V gave up 6 bases and J gave up 1 base, with 15 bases separating them.

This clonotype was recorded at least ten times. The rearrangement joins TRBV2 to TRBJ1-1; no reliable D call. The CDR3 contains 12 residues. Germline values: CDR1 SNHLY, CDR2 FYNNEI. Deletions cut 0 bases from V and 1 base from J, with 0 bases between. CDR3 coding DNA: TGTGCCAGCAGTGAAGCGAACACTGAAGCTTTCTTT. Protein: CASSEANTEAFF. Together with reference TRBV2 and TRBJ1-1, the CDR3 gives the full variable domain: EPEVTQTPSHQVTQMGQEVILRCVPISNHLYFYWYRQILGQKVEFLVSFYNNEISEKSEIFDDQFSVERPDGSNFTLKIRSTKLEDSAMYFCASSEANTEAFFGQGTRLTVV.

This clonotype was recorded at least ten times. The chain is built from TRBV5-1 and TRBJ2-1, with TRBD2 identical over 13 bases. The CDR3 extends over 16 amino acids. The junction had 9 bases not matched to a gene; V was cut back by 3 bases and J by 9 bases. CDR1 is SGHRS and CDR2 is YFSETQ in the germline V gene. The CDR3 region is CASSSRTSGGEAEQFF. CDR3 coding DNA: TGCGCCAGCAGCTCCCGGACTAGCGGGGGAGAGGCTGAGCAGTTCTTC.

V is TRBV6-5 and J is TRBJ2-2; 15 bases map to TRBD2. There are 18 residues in the CDR3. In germline, CDR1 is MNHEY, CDR2 SVGAGI. V lost 4 bases and J lost 4; bases outside the gene matches: 7. CDR3 sequence reads: CASSWTSGRAWSTGELFF. In nucleotides, the CDR3 is TGTGCCAGCAGTTGGACTAGCGGGAGGGCCTGGAGCACCGGGGAGCTGTTTTTT.

This clonotype was detected ten times or more. The V and J genes are TRBV4-1 and TRBJ2-3, with 9 bases identical to TRBD2. V shed 4 bases, J shed 8 bases, and the junction held 19 bases outside the gene matches. This CDR3 is 18 amino acids long. CDR1 is MGHRA and CDR2 is YSYEKL in the germline V gene. CDR3 DNA sequence: TGCGCCAGCAGCCTCCTTAGCGGGGGCTCCCTCAGTGCGGGTACGCAGTATTTT. Protein sequence: CASSLLSGGSLSAGTQYF.

The chain uses TRBV19 and TRBJ2-7, with TRBD1 matching over 9 bases. Losses at the gene ends were 7 bases for V and 3 bases for J; bases not matched to a gene: 7. The CDR3 has 14 residues. Germline assignment: CDR1 LNHDA and CDR2 SQIVND (reference sequence). The CDR3 DNA is TGTGCCAGTACACCACGGGACAGGGTCTACGAGCAGTACTTC. Amino acids: CASTPRDRVYEQYF.

In this sample, this clonotype turned up many times. This chain connects TRBV24-1 to TRBJ1-5, with a tentative D call TRBD1 (6 bases). CDR3 length equals 15 residues. Trimming pared 9 bases from V and 7 bases from J, leaving 21 bases between. Germline-derived CDR1 and CDR2 are KGHDR and SFDVKD. CDR3 residues: CATASVGHPSQPQHF. CDR3 in DNA: TGTGCCACCGCCAGCGTGGGACACCCGTCACAGCCCCAGCATTTT.

This clonotype was found many times. This sequence joins TRBV13 and TRBJ2-7, with a possible D match to TRBD2 (5 bases). Germline-derived CDR1 and CDR2 are PRHDT and FYEKMQ (reference sequence). CDR3 length equals 14 residues. Trimming left V 4 bases short and J 2 bases short, with 12 bases between. CDR3 amino acids: CASSSTGNPYEQYF. The CDR3 coding sequence is TGTGCCAGCAGCTCTACCGGGAACCCCTACGAGCAGTACTTC.

The table lists this clonotype with many counts. The gene calls are TRBV3-1 and TRBJ2-2, with 7 bases matching TRBD1. The length of the CDR3 is 15 residues. With V trimmed by 6 bases and J by 0 bases, 4 bases remained unmatched. CDR1 LGHDT and CDR2 YNNKEL come from the germline V gene (reference sequence). The CDR3 is CASSRGQANTGELFF. The CDR3 nucleotides are TGTGCCAGCAGTCGAGGACAGGCGAACACCGGGGAGCTGTTTTTT.

This clonotype appeared many times. The chain is built from TRBV7-6 and TRBJ2-5; tentative D call: TRBD2 (7 bases). CDR3 size: 14 residues. V gave up 2 bases and J gave up 5 bases, with 12 bases separating them. Germline V gene sequence: CDR1 SGHVS, CDR2 FNYEAQ. DNA of the CDR3: TGTGCCAGCAGCTTACAGGGAGGGGGGGAGACCCAGTACTTC. It specifies CASSLQGGGETQYF. The variable domain in full, completed from reference TRBV7-6 and TRBJ2-5, reads GAGVSQSPRYKVTKRGQDVALRCDPISGHVSLYWYRQALGQGPEFLTYFNYEAQQDKSGLPNDRFSAERPEGSISTLTIQRTEQRDSAMYRCASSLQGGGETQYFGPGTRLLVL.

Concerning this clonotype itself: Being one base from a much bigger clone, this may be a read error. The chain is built from TRBV11-2 and TRBJ2-2; D is uncertain. V gave up 4 bases and J gave up 7 bases, with 7 bases separating them. CDR1 and CDR2 (germline): SGHAT, FQNNGV. This CDR3 has 12 amino acids. The CDR3 reads CASSSDIGELFF. The CDR3 region has the DNA TGTGCCAGCAGCTCAGATATCGGGGAGCTGTTTTTT.

This clonotype has more than one count but fewer than ten. This chain links TRBV5-6 with TRBJ2-4; D tentatively reads TRBD1 or TRBD2 (6 bases each). The CDR3 has 14 residues. The germline V and J ends were trimmed by 9 bases and 5 bases, with 18 bases remaining between them. Germline CDR1 SGHDT, CDR2 YYEEEE. In DNA form, the CDR3 reads TGTGCCACAAACTATAGGGGGGACCAAAACATTCAGTACTTC. Its translation: CATNYRGDQNIQYF.